Following are 17 T cell receptor beta chains from one sample sequenced in a study of T cell repertoires in cytomegalovirus infection. TCRdb reprocessed the reads via MiXCR and lists one record per CDR3 protein. The table has 750,000 to 950,000 distinct CDR3 sequences, 29% seen once. These receptors are not linked to any known antigen. The material was cultured CD8+ T cells from PBMCs, obtained from culture after CMV antigen stimulation. Source of these receptors: a human donor in good health (CMV status not recorded). Some clones in this sample may be carry-over from other donors' samples.

The sample holds a few counts of this clonotype. The J gene is TRBJ2-7, the V gene TRBV6-8; D gene ambiguous. Germline V gene lookup returns CDR1 MNHGY and CDR2 SAAAGT. The CDR3 runs 11 residues. For the CDR3, the DNA is TGTGGCAAAGGAGCGATTTACGAGCAGTACGTC. This codes for CGKGAIYEQYV.

This clonotype has a handful of counts. The CDR3 spells CASSDTTGTPTYNEQFF. The DNA for the CDR3 is TGTGCCAGCAGCGATACTACCGGGACACCTACCTACAATGAGCAGTTCTTC. V gene TRBV11-3 combines with J gene TRBJ2-1, with D perhaps matching TRBD1 (6 bases). The V gene's germline CDR1 is SGHNT and CDR2 YENEEA. CDR3 length: 17 residues. The ends were cut back, 5 bases at V and 2 bases at J, with 19 bases in the middle.

This clonotype occurred a few times. This chain links TRBV15 with TRBJ2-3; a weak D match, TRBD2 (7 bases). Germline V gene lookup returns CDR1 LNHNV and CDR2 YYDKDF (reference sequence). V was pared by 4 bases and J by 8 bases, with 22 bases between. This CDR3 has 16 amino acids. CDR3 protein: CATSIPPAGGPRTQYF. CDR3 sequence (DNA): TGTGCCACCAGCATCCCGCCCGCCGGGGGGCCGCGTACGCAGTATTTT.

The CDR3 DNA follows: TGTGCCAGCAGCTATCGGGACATCCTCAATGAGCAGTTCTTC. It yields the protein CASSYRDILNEQFF. The chain combines TRBV5-6 with TRBJ2-1; possibly TRBD1 for D (6 bases). The CDR3 loop spans 14 amino acids. V lost 3 bases, J lost 6 bases, and 13 bases lay in between. CDR1 is SGHDT, CDR2 YYEEEE, per germline.

The chain employs TRBV6-1 and TRBJ2-5, with D perhaps being TRBD1 or TRBD2 (5 bases each). Trimming shortened V by 1 base and J by 5 bases, and 11 bases separated the two germline ends. Germline-derived CDR1 and CDR2 are MNHNS and SASEGT. There are 14 residues in the CDR3. The CDR3 DNA follows: TGTGCCAGCAGTGAAGGTCTAGGGGACGAGACCCAGTACTTC. Translated: CASSEGLGDETQYF.

The chain is built from TRBV6-6 and TRBJ2-1; D gene unclear. CDR3 length: 11 residues. Germline CDR1 and CDR2: MNHNY and SVGAGI (reference sequence). Deletions cut 8 bases from V and 8 bases from J, with 10 bases between. CDR3: CASGYGDEQFF. As DNA, the CDR3 is TGTGCCAGCGGATATGGGGATGAGCAGTTCTTC.

This clonotype has at least ten counts. The chain links TRBV7-8 to TRBJ2-5; weak D call: TRBD1 (6 bases). The CDR3 length is 15 residues. CDR1 is SGHVS and CDR2 is FQNEAQ in the germline V gene. Trimming removed 0 bases at V and 7 bases at J, with 15 bases between. In nucleotides, the CDR3 is TGTGCCAGCAGCTTAGCGGGGGACAAGTCACGGACCCAGTACTTC. This translates into CASSLAGDKSRTQYF. The full variable domain, with the rest looked up from reference TRBV7-8 and TRBJ2-5, is GAGVSQSPRYKVAKRGQDVALRCDPISGHVSLFWYQQALGQGPEFLTYFQNEAQLDKSGLPSDRFFAERPEGSVSTLKIQRTQQEDSAVYLCASSLAGDKSRTQYFGPGTRLLVL.

A remark on this clonotype: Because the CDR3 is missing its conserved closing phenylalanine or tryptophan, this is likely a read error. The J gene is TRBJ2-1, the V gene TRBV6-1; D not certain. Germline V gives CDR1 MNHNS, CDR2 SASEGT. The CDR3 is 14 amino acids. Trimming cost V 3 bases and J 0 bases, with 6 bases left between them. CDR3 protein: CASSDRSSYNEQFS. DNA for the CDR3: TGTGCCAGCAGTGACAGGAGCTCCTACAATGAGCAGTTCTCC.

The table lists this clonotype with a few counts. V usage is TRBV28 and J usage is TRBJ2-6; D may be TRBD2 (6 bases). Looked up from germline, CDR1 is MDHEN and CDR2 is SYDVKM. This CDR3 contains 18 residues. Trimming took 5 bases from V and 4 from J, leaving 21 bases between them. The CDR3 nucleotides are TGTGCCAGCAGTGGTAGATCGGGGGAGCGTACAGGGGCCAACGTCCTGACTTTC. Its protein product is CASSGRSGERTGANVLTF.

CDR3 nucleotide sequence: TGTGCCAGCCACGAGAACGGGATTTACACAGATACGCAGTATTTT. It specifies CASHENGIYTDTQYF. This sequence joins TRBV13 and TRBJ2-3, with D possibly matching TRBD2 (5 bases). Trimming left V 8 bases short and J 2 bases short, with 17 bases between. This CDR3 region has 15 residues. Germline values: CDR1 PRHDT, CDR2 FYEKMQ (reference sequence).

The chain employs TRBV28 and TRBJ2-5; D remains unclear. Trimming took 4 bases from V and 5 from J, leaving 14 bases between them. Germline V CDR1 and CDR2: MDHEN, SYDVKM. This CDR3 has 14 amino acids. The DNA of the CDR3 is TGTGCCAGCAGTTACCCTCGGACCGGGGAGACCCAGTACTTC. Translating it yields CASSYPRTGETQYF.

This clonotype was detected ten times or more. The gene calls are TRBV24-1 and TRBJ2-1, with a weak D call TRBD1 (6 bases). Germline CDR1 and CDR2: KGHDR and SFDVKD. The V gene lost 4 bases and the J gene lost 2 bases, with 11 bases spanning the gap. The CDR3 runs 15 residues. The CDR3 nucleotides are TGTGCCACCAGTGACCAACACAGGGCCTACAATGAGCAGTTCTTC. This encodes CATSDQHRAYNEQFF.

The J gene is TRBJ1-1, the V gene TRBV6-5, with a possible D match to TRBD1 (5 bases). The V gene lost 2 bases and the J gene lost 7 bases, with 11 bases spanning the gap. CDR3 length: 13 residues. CDR1 MNHEY and CDR2 SVGAGI come from the germline V gene. CDR3 nucleotide sequence: TGTGCCAGCAGTTACGCGACAGCGATTGAAGCTTTCTTT. This sequence encodes CASSYATAIEAFF.

This clonotype was observed a handful of times. The gene calls are TRBV24-1 and TRBJ2-3; a weak D match, TRBD2 (5 bases). V lost 3 bases, J lost 2 bases, and 8 bases lay in between. The CDR3 totals 14 residues. Germline-derived CDR1 and CDR2 are KGHDR and SFDVKD. CDR3 nucleotides: TGTGCCACCAGTGATAGCGGAACCACAGATACGCAGTATTTT. This sequence encodes CATSDSGTTDTQYF.

The chain combines TRBV6-5 with TRBJ2-1, with 8 bases that match TRBD2. The germline CDR1 and CDR2 sequences are MNHEY and SVGAGI. This CDR3 has 16 amino acids. With 0 bases clipped from V and 7 bases from J, the junction kept 8 bases outside the gene matches. CDR3 amino acids: CASSYSSRGDINEQFF. CDR3 DNA: TGTGCCAGCAGTTACTCGTCGCGGGGGGATATAAATGAGCAGTTCTTC.

Ten or more counts support this clonotype. This chain uses TRBV7-2 with TRBJ1-1, with D possibly TRBD1 on 6 matching bases. Germline values: CDR1 SGHTA, CDR2 FQGNSA. The CDR3 spans 14 residues. V was clipped by 5 bases and J by 4 bases, with 14 bases between them. CDR3 loop: CASSPGRGRTEAFF. In DNA, the CDR3 is TGTGCCAGCAGCCCAGGGCGGGGGCGCACTGAAGCTTTCTTT.

In DNA, the CDR3 is TGTGCCAGCAGTCCTGGACCAAGGAGCTATGGCTACACCTTC. Translated, it gives CASSPGPRSYGYTF. This chain connects TRBV12-3 or TRBV12-4 to TRBJ1-2; D not certain. CDR3 length equals 14 residues. The germline V and J ends were trimmed by 5 bases and 4 bases, with 14 bases remaining between them.